This TCR beta chain was found in a study of T cells after yellow fever vaccination. Study conclusions and caveats: A weaker secondary response peaked on day 5, the primary on day 15. Post-booster samples contained most primary-vaccination clones (roughly 96% CD4, less than 90% CD8).

The CDR3 covers 15 residues. V was trimmed by 0 bases and J by 0 bases, leaving 11 bases between them. Germline-derived CDR1 and CDR2 are DFQATT and SNEGSKA (reference sequence). This clonotype was counted between two and nine times. What it recognizes is unknown. The authors made TCR cDNA by 5'RACE template switching, adding a universal primer site and UMIs. MiXCR, run by TCRdb on the 5' RACE reads, gives a single entry per CDR3 protein. The sample has some 260,000 distinct CDR3 sequences, around 5.3% seen once. The receptor was isolated from a man between 18 and 29 years old who received the YFV17D yellow fever vaccine. This specimen consisted of CD4+ T cells sorted from PBMCs, obtained on the day of the yellow fever booster vaccination. The chain combines TRBV20-1 with TRBJ1-1; D is perhaps TRBD1 (5 bases). CDR3 DNA: TGCAGTGCTAGAGATTTGGACAACATGAACACTGAAGCTTTCTTT. It is translated as CSARDLDNMNTEAFF.